These 15 T cell receptor beta chains originate from one sample sequenced in a study of T cell responses to AZD1222 COVID-19 vaccine. Assay used: immunoSEQ multiplex PCR; TCRdb lists only in-frame clones, some missing. The sample includes approximately 120,000 clones, approximately 87% seen only once; the top ten take around 4.5%. The specimen comprised peripheral blood, sampled 28 days after the second AZD1222 dose. All receptors derive from an adult who received the AZD1222 COVID-19 vaccine.

V usage is TRBV27 and J usage is TRBJ1-1; D is undetermined. This CDR3 contains 13 residues. Germline CDR1 MNHEY, CDR2 SMNVEV (reference sequence). Trimming pared 5 bases from V and 3 bases from J, leaving 10 bases between. Written as DNA, the CDR3 is TGTGCCAGCAGTCCGTATGAGGACACTGAAGCTTTCTTT. Translation gives CASSPYEDTEAFF.

The rearrangement uses TRBV7-8 and TRBJ1-3; no reliable D call. Per germline, CDR1 SGHVS and CDR2 FQNEAQ. The CDR3 runs 14 residues. Trimming removed 4 bases from V and 0 bases from J, with 7 bases in between. The CDR3 reads CASSSPSSGNTIYF. In nucleotides, the CDR3 is TGTGCCAGCAGCTCTCCTAGCTCTGGAAACACCATATATTTT. The whole variable domain, filled in from reference TRBV7-8 and TRBJ1-3, reads GAGVSQSPRYKVAKRGQDVALRCDPISGHVSLFWYQQALGQGPEFLTYFQNEAQLDKSGLPSDRFFAERPEGSVSTLKIQRTQQEDSAVYLCASSSPSSGNTIYFGEGSWLTVV.

This chain joins TRBV4-1 and TRBJ2-5; a possible D gene is TRBD1 (6 bases). This CDR3 is built from 17 residues. V dropped 0 bases and J dropped 1 base, with 15 bases sitting between them. CDR1 and CDR2 from the germline V gene are MGHRA and YSYEKL. The CDR3 bases are TGCGCCAGCAGCCAAGATCTACGGACAGAAGCCCAAGAGACCCAGTACTTC. Translation gives CASSQDLRTEAQETQYF.

V usage is TRBV27 and J usage is TRBJ1-2; maybe TRBD1 (6 bases). Trimming cost V 0 bases and J 3 bases, with 14 bases left between them. Germline V lookup: CDR1 MNHEY, CDR2 SMNVEV (reference sequence). The CDR3 has 16 residues. The CDR3 region is CASSLSPDSWDYGYTF. The CDR3, as DNA: TGTGCCAGCAGTTTATCTCCGGACAGTTGGGACTATGGCTACACCTTC.

This clone was seen only once. The chain is built from TRBV5-4 and TRBJ2-1; 8 bases line up with TRBD1. CDR3 length: 15 residues. The junction had 0 bases not matched to a gene; V was cut back by 0 bases and J by 1 base. Per germline, CDR1 SGHNT and CDR2 YYREEE (reference sequence). CDR3 loop: CASSLDRGSYNEQFF. CDR3 coding DNA: TGTGCCAGCAGCTTGGACAGGGGGTCCTACAATGAGCAGTTCTTC.

The V call is TRBV28, the J call TRBJ2-7; D is perhaps TRBD1 (6 bases). The CDR3 length is 15 residues. The germline V gene has CDR1 MDHEN and CDR2 SYDVKM. Trimming took 6 bases from V and 2 from J, leaving 17 bases between them. The CDR3 reads CASSTLGQPTYEQYF. The CDR3 DNA reads TGTGCCAGCAGCACCCTCGGACAGCCGACCTACGAGCAGTACTTC.

V is TRBV11-2 and J is TRBJ2-5; 8 positions match TRBD1. The ends lost 1 base at V and 5 bases at J; junction bases unmatched: 9. Per the germline V gene, CDR1 is SGHAT and CDR2 is FQNNGV. This CDR3 contains 16 residues. CDR3 DNA sequence: TGTGCCAGCAGCTTAGGTTCTAGGTCAGGGGGCGAGACCCAGTACTTC. Amino acid sequence: CASSLGSRSGGETQYF.

V gene TRBV27 combines with J gene TRBJ1-5; no firm D call. This CDR3 has 16 amino acids. V was shortened by 0 bases and J by 0 bases, with 9 bases between the two germline ends. Per the germline V gene, CDR1 is MNHEY and CDR2 is SMNVEV (reference sequence). The CDR3 protein is CASSLSIPGSNQPQHF. The CDR3 DNA follows: TGTGCCAGCAGTTTATCGATCCCCGGTAGCAATCAGCCCCAGCATTTT.

CDR3 nucleotides: TGTGCCAGCAGCCCGGACAGGGTTGATACGCAGTATTTT. This sequence encodes CASSPDRVDTQYF. The chain recombines TRBV5-8 with TRBJ2-3; 8 bases map to TRBD1. Germline lookup yields CDR1 SGHTS and CDR2 YDEGEE. After removal of 4 bases from V and 6 bases from J, the junction contained 4 bases not matched to a gene. The CDR3 has 13 residues.

The chain is built from TRBV7-8 and TRBJ1-1, with no clear D. The CDR3 has 15 amino acids. V gave up 0 bases and J gave up 4 bases, with 12 bases separating them. CDR1 is SGHVS and CDR2 is FQNEAQ in the germline V gene. The CDR3 nucleotides are TGTGCCAGCAGCTTAGCCACGGGGATCTTCACTGAAGCTTTCTTT. This encodes CASSLATGIFTEAFF.

The rearrangement uses TRBV12-3 or TRBV12-4 and TRBJ2-3; tentatively, D is TRBD2 (6 bases). The CDR3 extends over 12 amino acids. Trimming removed 10 bases at V and 2 bases at J, with 10 bases between. The chain's CDR3 is CATKRVTDTQYF. The CDR3 DNA reads TGTGCCACAAAGCGGGTCACAGATACGCAGTATTTT.

The chain joins TRBV25-1 to TRBJ1-1; D may be TRBD1 (5 bases). V lost 3 bases and J 6 bases, leaving 8 bases between the germline ends. The CDR3 is 12 amino acids. Per the germline V gene, CDR1 is MGHDK and CDR2 is SYGVNS. CDR3 loop: CASSDWGAEAFF. CDR3 sequence (DNA): TGTGCCAGCAGTGATTGGGGGGCTGAAGCTTTCTTT.

This chain links TRBV27 with TRBJ2-7; D perhaps matches TRBD2 (6 bases). The V end lost 3 bases, the J end lost 4 bases, and 13 bases lay between the germline ends. The CDR3 loop spans 14 amino acids. Germline V lookup: CDR1 MNHEY, CDR2 SMNVEV (reference sequence). The chain's CDR3 is CASSFVGSEYEQYF. The CDR3, as DNA: TGTGCCAGCAGTTTTGTCGGGAGTGAATACGAGCAGTACTTC.

The V gene is TRBV28, the J gene TRBJ1-2; possible D gene TRBD1, 6 bases. Trimming pared 1 base from V and 0 bases from J, leaving 18 bases between. The CDR3 covers 18 residues. CDR1 MDHEN and CDR2 SYDVKM come from the germline V gene. The CDR3 here is CASSLFGGGRQANYGYTF. CDR3 nucleotides: TGTGCCAGCAGTTTATTCGGCGGGGGGCGCCAAGCTAACTATGGCTACACCTTC.

This clone was observed once. The V call is TRBV24-1, the J call TRBJ2-2; no clear D. From germline, CDR1 is KGHDR and CDR2 SFDVKD. V lost 2 bases and J lost 5, with 14 bases in between. There are 16 residues in the CDR3. The CDR3 is CATSDSNSPRTGELFF. The CDR3 DNA reads TGTGCCACCAGTGATTCGAACTCCCCACGGACCGGGGAGCTGTTTTTT.